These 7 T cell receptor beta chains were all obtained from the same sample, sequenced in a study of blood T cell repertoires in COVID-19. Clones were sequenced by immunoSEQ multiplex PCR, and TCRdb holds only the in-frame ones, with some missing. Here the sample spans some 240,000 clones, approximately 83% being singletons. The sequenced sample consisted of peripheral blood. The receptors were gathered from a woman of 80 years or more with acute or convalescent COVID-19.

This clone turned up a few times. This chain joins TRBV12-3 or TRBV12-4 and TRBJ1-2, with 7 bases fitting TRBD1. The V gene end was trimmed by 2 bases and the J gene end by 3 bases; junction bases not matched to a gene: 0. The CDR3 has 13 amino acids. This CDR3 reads CASSLTGDYGYTF. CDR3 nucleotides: TGTGCCAGCAGTTTAACAGGGGACTATGGCTACACCTTC.

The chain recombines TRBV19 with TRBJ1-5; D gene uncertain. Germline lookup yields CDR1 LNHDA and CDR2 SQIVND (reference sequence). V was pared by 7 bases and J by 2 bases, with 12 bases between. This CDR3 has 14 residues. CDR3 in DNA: TGTGCCAGTAACAAATTGGAGGGCAATCAGCCCCAGCATTTT. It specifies CASNKLEGNQPQHF. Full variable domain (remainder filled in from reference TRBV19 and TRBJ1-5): DGGITQSPKYLFRKEGQNVTLSCEQNLNHDAMYWYRQDPGQGLRLIYYSQIVNDFQKGDIAEGYSVSREKKESFPLTVTSAQKNPTAFYLCASNKLEGNQPQHFGDGTRLSIL.

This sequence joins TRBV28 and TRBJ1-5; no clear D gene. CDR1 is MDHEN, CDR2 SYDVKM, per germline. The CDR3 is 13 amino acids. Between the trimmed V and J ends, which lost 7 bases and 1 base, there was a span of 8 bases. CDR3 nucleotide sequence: TGTGCCAGCATCTCACAGAGCAATCAGCCCCAGCATTTT. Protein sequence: CASISQSNQPQHF.

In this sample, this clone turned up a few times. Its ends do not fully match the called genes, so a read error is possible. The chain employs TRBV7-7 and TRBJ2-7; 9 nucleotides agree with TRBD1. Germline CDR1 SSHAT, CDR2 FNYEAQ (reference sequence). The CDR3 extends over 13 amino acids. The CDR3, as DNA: TGTGCTAGCAGCTTGGGACAGGGCGGCGAGCAGTACTTC. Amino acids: CASSLGQGGEQYF.

In DNA form, the CDR3 reads TGTGCCAGCAGCCTGGGACTAGCGGGGGGTGTCGCCGGGGAGCTGTTTTTT. This translates into CASSLGLAGGVAGELFF. The chain has TRBV7-9 and TRBJ2-2; 15 positions agree with TRBD2. Losses at the gene ends were 5 bases for V and 6 bases for J; bases not matched to a gene: 7. Germline values: CDR1 SEHNR, CDR2 FQNEAQ (reference sequence). This CDR3 is 17 amino acids long. Together with reference TRBV7-9 and TRBJ2-2, the CDR3 gives the full variable domain: DTGVSQNPRHKITKRGQNVTFRCDPISEHNRLYWYRQTLGQGPEFLTYFQNEAQLEKSRLLSDRFSAERPKGSFSTLEIQRTEQGDSAMYLCASSLGLAGGVAGELFFGEGSRLTVL.

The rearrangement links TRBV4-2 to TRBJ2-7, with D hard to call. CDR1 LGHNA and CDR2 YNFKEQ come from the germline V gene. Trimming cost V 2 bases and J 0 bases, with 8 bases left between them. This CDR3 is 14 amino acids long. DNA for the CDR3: TGTGCCAGCAGCCAATCTACCCACTCCTACGAGCAGTACTTC. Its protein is CASSQSTHSYEQYF.

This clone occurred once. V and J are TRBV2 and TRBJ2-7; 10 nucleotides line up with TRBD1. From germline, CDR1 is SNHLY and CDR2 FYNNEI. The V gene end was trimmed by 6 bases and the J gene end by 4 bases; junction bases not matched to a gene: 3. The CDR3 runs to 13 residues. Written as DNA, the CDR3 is TGTGCCAGCAGCCGACAGGGGGCGTACGAGCAGTACTTC. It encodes CASSRQGAYEQYF. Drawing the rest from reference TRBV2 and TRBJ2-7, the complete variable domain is EPEVTQTPSHQVTQMGQEVILRCVPISNHLYFYWYRQILGQKVEFLVSFYNNEISEKSEIFDDQFSVERPDGSNFTLKIRSTKLEDSAMYFCASSRQGAYEQYFGPGTRLTVT.